This T cell receptor (beta chain) originates from a study of OX40 agonist ivuxolimab in advanced cancers. Study information: At 0.01 to 10 mg/kg, ivuxolimab was administered intravenously to patients every 2 weeks. Study-level points and caveats: The average count of expanded clones was higher among CD8+ T cells than among CD4+.

This clone showed up just once. Its specificity is unknown. Trimming cost V 5 bases and J 8 bases; bases outside gene matches: 4. This CDR3 spans 12 amino acids. Per the germline V gene, CDR1 is SGHNT and CDR2 is YYREEE (reference sequence). Blood specimens came from baseline, cycle 4 day 1, and cycle 7 day 1. The protocol was immunoSEQ multiplex PCR, while the TCRdb copy is restricted to in-frame clones and leaves out a portion. Seen here are 70,000 to 80,000 clones, around 94% observed once, and the top ten hold 15% to 19%. The material was CD4+ or CD8+ T cells sorted from blood, obtained in a trial of the OX40 agonist ivuxolimab. This rearrangement joins TRBV5-4 to TRBJ2-1; 7 bases agree with TRBD1. The TCR comes from an adult with an advanced solid tumor such as melanoma, head and neck, liver or kidney cancer. The CDR3 loop reads CASSSGGDEQFF. CDR3 DNA sequence: TGTGCCAGCAGTTCAGGGGGTGATGAGCAGTTCTTC.